What follows is one TCR beta chain and its context. Time point here: peripheral blood 6 weeks after treatment start. The germline V gene encodes CDR1 GTSNPN and CDR2 SVGIG (reference sequence). Trimming pared 2 bases from V and 10 bases from J, leaving 11 bases between. The CDR3 contains 11 residues. Sequenced by immunoSEQ multiplex PCR; TCRdb stores in-frame clones only, minus some. The sample holds tens of thousands of clones, almost 90% seen once. This record belongs to a study of PD-L1 blockade in urothelial cancer. Study-level background: Patients had undergone 0 to 3 prior chemotherapy regimens.

This receptor was taken from a man between 60 and 75 years old with urothelial cancer. V gene TRBV30 combines with J gene TRBJ1-1; D gene unclear. The sample consisted of PBMCs, taken around atezolizumab (anti-PD-L1) treatment. In DNA, the CDR3 is TGTGCCTGGAGTCACCCCTCTACAGCTTTCTTT. This encodes CAWSHPSTAFF.